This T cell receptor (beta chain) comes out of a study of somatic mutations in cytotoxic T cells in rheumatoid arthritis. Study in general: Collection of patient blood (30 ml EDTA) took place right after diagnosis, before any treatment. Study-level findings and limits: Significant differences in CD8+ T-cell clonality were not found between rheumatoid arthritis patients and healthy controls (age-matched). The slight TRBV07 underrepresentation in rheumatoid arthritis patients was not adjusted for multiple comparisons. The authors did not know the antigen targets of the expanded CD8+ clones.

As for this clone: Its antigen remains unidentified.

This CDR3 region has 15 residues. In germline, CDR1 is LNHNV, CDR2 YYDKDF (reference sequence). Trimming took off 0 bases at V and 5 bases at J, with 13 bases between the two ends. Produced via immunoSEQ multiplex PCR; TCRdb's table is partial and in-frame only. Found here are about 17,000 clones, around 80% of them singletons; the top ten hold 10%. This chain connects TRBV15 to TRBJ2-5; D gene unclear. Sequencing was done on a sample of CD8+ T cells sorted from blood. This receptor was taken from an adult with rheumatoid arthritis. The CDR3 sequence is CATSRDWKGRETQYF. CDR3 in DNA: TGTGCCACCAGCAGAGATTGGAAAGGGCGGGAGACCCAGTACTTC.